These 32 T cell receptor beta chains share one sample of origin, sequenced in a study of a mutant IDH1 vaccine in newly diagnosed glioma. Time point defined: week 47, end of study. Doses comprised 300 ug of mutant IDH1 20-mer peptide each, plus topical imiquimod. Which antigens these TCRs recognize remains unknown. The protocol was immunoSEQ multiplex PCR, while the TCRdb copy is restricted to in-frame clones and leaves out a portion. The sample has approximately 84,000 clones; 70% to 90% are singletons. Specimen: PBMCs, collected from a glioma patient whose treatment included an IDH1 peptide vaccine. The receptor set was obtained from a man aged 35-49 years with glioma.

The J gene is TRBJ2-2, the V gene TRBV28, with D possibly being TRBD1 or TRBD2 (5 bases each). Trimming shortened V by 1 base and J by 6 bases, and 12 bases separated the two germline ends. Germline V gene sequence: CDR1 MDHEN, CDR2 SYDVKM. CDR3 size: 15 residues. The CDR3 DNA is TGTGCCAGCAGTTTATCGGGGACCGCGCCCGGGGAGCTGTTTTTT. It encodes CASSLSGTAPGELFF.

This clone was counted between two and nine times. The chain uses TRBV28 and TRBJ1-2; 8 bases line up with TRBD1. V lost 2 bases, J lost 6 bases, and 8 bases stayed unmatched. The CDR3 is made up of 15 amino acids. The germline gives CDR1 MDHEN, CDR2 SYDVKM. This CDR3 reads CASSLQGAPFHGYTF. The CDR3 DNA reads TGTGCCAGCAGTTTACAGGGGGCTCCCTTCCATGGCTACACCTTC.

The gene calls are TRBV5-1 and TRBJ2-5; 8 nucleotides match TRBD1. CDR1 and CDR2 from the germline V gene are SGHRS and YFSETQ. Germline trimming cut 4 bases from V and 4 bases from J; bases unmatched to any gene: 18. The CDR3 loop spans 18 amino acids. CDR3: CASSPRANQGARRETQYF. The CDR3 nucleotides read TGCGCCAGCAGCCCGCGGGCCAACCAGGGGGCACGTCGAGAGACCCAGTACTTC. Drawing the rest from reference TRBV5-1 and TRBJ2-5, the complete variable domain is KAGVTQTPRYLIKTRGQQVTLSCSPISGHRSVSWYQQTPGQGLQFLFEYFSETQRNKGNFPGRFSGRQFSNSRSEMNVSTLELGDSALYLCASSPRANQGARRETQYFGPGTRLLVL.

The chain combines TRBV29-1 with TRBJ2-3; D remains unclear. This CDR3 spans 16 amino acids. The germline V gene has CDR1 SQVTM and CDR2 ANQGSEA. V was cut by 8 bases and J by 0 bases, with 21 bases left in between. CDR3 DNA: TGCAGCACTATGGGTGATCTAAGAGAGAGCACAGATACGCAGTATTTT. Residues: CSTMGDLRESTDTQYF.

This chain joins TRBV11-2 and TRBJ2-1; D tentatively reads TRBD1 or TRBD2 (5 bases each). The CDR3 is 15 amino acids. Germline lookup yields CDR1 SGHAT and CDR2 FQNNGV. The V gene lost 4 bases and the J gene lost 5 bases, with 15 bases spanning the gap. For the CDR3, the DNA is TGTGCCAGCAGCTCGGTTGTGGGACGGGACAATGAGCAGTTCTTC. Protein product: CASSSVVGRDNEQFF.

In DNA form, the CDR3 reads TGTGCCAGCTCACCGTCCGGGACAGGCATCTCTGGGGCCAACGTCCTGACTTTC. It is translated as CASSPSGTGISGANVLTF. The chain links TRBV18 to TRBJ2-6; the match to TRBD1 covers 8 bases. The J segment lost 0 bases and the V segment lost 3 bases, leaving 7 bases of the junction unmatched. CDR3 length: 18 amino acids. Germline V CDR1 and CDR2: KGHSH, LQKENI.

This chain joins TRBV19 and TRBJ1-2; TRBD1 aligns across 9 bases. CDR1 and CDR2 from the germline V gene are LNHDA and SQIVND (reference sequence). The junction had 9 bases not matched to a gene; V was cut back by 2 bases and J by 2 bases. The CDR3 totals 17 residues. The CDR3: CASSITIGTGRNYGYTF. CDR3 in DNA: TGTGCCAGTAGTATAACCATTGGGACAGGGAGGAACTATGGCTACACCTTC. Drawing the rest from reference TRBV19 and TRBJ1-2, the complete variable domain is DGGITQSPKYLFRKEGQNVTLSCEQNLNHDAMYWYRQDPGQGLRLIYYSQIVNDFQKGDIAEGYSVSREKKESFPLTVTSAQKNPTAFYLCASSITIGTGRNYGYTFGSGTRLTVV.

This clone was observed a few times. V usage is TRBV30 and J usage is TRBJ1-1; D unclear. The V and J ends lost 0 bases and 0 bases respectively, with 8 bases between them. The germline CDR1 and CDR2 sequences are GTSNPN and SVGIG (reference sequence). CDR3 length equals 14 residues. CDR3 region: CAWSVGAMNTEAFF. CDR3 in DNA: TGTGCCTGGAGTGTAGGAGCTATGAACACTGAAGCTTTCTTT.

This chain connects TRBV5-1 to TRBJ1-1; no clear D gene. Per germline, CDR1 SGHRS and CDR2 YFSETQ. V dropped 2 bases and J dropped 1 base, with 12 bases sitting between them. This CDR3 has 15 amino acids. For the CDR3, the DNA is TGCGCCAGCAGCTTAACGAGGACCGAGAACACTGAAGCTTTCTTT. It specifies CASSLTRTENTEAFF.

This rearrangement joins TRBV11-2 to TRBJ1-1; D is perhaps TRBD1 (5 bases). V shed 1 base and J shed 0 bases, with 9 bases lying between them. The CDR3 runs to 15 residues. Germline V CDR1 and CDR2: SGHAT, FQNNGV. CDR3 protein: CASSLAQGLNTEAFF. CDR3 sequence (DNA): TGTGCCAGCAGCTTAGCGCAGGGTCTGAACACTGAAGCTTTCTTT.

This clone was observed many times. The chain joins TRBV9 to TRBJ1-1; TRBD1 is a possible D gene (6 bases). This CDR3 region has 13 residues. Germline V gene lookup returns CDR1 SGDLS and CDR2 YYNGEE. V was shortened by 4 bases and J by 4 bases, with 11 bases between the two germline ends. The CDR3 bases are TGTGCCAGCAGCCAGGGGAAGATCACTGAAGCTTTCTTT. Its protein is CASSQGKITEAFF. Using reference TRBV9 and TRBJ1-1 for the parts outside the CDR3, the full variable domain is DSGVTQTPKHLITATGQRVTLRCSPRSGDLSVYWYQQSLDQGLQFLIQYYNGEERAKGNILERFSAQQFPDLHSELNLSSLELGDSALYFCASSQGKITEAFFGQGTRLTVV.

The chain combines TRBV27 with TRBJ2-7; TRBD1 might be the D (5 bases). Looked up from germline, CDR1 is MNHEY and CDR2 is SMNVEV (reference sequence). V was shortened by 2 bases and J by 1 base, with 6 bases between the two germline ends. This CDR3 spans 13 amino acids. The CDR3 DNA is TGTGCCAGCAGTTTAGACAGTTCCTACGAGCAGTACTTC. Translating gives CASSLDSSYEQYF.

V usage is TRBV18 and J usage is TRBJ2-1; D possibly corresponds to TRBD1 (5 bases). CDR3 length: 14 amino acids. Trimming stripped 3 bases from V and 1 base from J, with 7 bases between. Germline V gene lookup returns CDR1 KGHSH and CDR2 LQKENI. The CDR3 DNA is TGTGCCAGCTCACCCCAGGGATCCTACAATGAGCAGTTCTTC. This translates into CASSPQGSYNEQFF.

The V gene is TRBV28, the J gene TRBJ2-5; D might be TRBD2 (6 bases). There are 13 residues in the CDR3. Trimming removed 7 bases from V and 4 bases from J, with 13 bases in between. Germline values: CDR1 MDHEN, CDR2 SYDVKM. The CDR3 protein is CASTSRELETQYF. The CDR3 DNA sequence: TGTGCCAGCACCTCCCGGGAGTTAGAGACCCAGTACTTC.

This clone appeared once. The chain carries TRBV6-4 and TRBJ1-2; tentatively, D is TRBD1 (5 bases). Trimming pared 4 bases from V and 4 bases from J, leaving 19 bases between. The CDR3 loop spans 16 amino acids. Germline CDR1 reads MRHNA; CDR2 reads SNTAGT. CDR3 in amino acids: CASSVSQGSGLYGYTF. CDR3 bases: TGTGCCAGCAGTGTATCCCAGGGATCAGGGCTCTATGGCTACACCTTC.

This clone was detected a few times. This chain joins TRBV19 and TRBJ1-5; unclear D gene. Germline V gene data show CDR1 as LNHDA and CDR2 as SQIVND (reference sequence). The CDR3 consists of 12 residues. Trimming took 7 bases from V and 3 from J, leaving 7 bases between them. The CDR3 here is CASNTNNQPQHF. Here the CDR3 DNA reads TGTGCCAGTAATACGAACAATCAGCCCCAGCATTTT.

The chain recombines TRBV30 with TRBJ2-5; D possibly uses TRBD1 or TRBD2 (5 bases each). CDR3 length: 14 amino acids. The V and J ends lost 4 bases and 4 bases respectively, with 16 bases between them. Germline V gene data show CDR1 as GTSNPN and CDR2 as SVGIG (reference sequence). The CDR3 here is CAWIKLGVRETQYF. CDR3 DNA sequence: TGTGCCTGGATAAAACTAGGGGTTCGAGAGACCCAGTACTTC.

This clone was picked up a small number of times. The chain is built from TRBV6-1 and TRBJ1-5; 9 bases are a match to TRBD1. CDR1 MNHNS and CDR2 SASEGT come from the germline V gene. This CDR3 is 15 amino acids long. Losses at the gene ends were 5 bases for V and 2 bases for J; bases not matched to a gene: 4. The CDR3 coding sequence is TGTGCCAGCAGTCCACAGGGGGCTGGCAATCAGCCCCAGCATTTT. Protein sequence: CASSPQGAGNQPQHF.

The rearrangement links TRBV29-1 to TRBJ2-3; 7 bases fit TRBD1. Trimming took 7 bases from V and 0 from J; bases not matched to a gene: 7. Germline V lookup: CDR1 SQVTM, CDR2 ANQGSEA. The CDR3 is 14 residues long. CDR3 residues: CSACRTGSTDTQYF. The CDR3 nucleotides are TGCAGCGCCTGCCGGACAGGAAGCACAGATACGCAGTATTTT.

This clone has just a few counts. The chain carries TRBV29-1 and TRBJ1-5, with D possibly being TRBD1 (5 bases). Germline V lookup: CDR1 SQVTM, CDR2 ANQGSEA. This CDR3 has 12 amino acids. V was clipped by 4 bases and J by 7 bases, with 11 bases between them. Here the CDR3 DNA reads TGCAGCGTTGGTGGGGGGATACAGCCCCAGCATTTT. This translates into CSVGGGIQPQHF.

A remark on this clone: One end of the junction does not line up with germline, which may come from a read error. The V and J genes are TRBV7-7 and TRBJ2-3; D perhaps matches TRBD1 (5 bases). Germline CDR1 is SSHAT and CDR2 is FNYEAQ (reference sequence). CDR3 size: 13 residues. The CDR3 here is CASSLGVADTQYF. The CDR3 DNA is TGTGCTAGCAGCTTAGGGGTTGCAGATACGCAGTATTTT.

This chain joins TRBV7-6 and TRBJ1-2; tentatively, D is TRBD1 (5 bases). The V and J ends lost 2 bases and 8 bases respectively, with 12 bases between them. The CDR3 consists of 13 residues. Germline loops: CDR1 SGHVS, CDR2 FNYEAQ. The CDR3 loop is CASSLQGQVGYTF. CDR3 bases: TGTGCCAGCAGCTTACAGGGTCAGGTGGGCTACACCTTC.

Written as DNA, the CDR3 is TGTGCCAGCAGCCCAGCGGTGCTAGCGGTCTACAATGAGCAGTTCTTC. Protein product: CASSPAVLAVYNEQFF. The chain uses TRBV7-8 and TRBJ2-1; TRBD2 matches 7 bases. From germline, CDR1 is SGHVS and CDR2 FQNEAQ. V shed 5 bases and J 3 bases; nucleotides not matched to a gene: 10. The CDR3 loop spans 16 amino acids.

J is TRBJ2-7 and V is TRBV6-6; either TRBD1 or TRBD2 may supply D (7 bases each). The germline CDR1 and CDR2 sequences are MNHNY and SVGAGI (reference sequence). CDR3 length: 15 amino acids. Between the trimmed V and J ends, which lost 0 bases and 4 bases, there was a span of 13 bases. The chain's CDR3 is CASSYSMQGGYEQYF. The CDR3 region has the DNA TGTGCCAGCAGTTACTCGATGCAGGGGGGGTACGAGCAGTACTTC.

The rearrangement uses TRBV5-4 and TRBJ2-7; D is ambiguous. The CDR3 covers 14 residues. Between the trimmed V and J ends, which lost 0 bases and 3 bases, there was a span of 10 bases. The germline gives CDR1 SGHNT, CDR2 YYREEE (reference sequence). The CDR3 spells CASSLGGDNYEQYF. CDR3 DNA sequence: TGTGCCAGCAGCTTGGGTGGAGACAACTACGAGCAGTACTTC.

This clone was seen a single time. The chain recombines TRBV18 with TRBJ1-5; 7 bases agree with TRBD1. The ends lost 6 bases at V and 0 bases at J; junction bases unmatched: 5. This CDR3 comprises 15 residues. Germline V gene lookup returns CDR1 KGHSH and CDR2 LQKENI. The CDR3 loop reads CASSRDRDSNQPQHF. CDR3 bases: TGTGCCAGCTCCCGCGACAGGGATAGCAATCAGCCCCAGCATTTT.

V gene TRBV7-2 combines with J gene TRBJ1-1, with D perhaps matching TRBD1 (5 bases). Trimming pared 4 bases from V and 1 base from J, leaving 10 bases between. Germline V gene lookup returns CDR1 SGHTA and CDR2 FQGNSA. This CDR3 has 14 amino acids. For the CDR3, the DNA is TGTGCCAGCAGCTCACAGGCAGGGAACACTGAAGCTTTCTTT. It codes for CASSSQAGNTEAFF.

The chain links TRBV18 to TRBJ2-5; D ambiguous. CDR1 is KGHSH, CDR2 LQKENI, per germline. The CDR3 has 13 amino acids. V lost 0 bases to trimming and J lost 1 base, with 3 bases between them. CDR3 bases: TGTGCCAGCTCACCACCATTCCAAGAGACCCAGTACTTC. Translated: CASSPPFQETQYF.

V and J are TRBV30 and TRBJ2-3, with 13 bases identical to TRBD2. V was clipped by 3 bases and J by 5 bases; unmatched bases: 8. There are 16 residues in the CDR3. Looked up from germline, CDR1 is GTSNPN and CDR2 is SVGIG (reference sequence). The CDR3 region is CAWSATSGGAGDTQYF. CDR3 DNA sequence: TGTGCCTGGAGCGCCACTAGCGGGGGGGCCGGAGATACGCAGTATTTT.

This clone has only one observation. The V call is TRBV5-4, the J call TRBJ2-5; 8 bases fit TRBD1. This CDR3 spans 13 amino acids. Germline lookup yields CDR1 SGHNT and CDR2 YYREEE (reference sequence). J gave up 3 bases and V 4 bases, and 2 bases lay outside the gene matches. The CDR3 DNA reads TGTGCCAGCAGCCTGACAGGGGAAGAGACCCAGTACTTC. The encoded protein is CASSLTGEETQYF. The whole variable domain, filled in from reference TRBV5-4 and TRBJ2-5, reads ETGVTQSPTHLIKTRGQQVTLRCSSQSGHNTVSWYQQALGQGPQFIFQYYREEENGRGNFPPRFSGLQFPNYSSELNVNALELDDSALYLCASSLTGEETQYFGPGTRLLVL.

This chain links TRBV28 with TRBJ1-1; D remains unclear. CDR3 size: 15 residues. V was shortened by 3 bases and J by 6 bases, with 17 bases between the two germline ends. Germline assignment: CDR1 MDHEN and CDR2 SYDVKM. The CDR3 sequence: CASSFAQTAGAEAFF. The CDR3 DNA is TGTGCCAGCAGTTTCGCACAGACCGCCGGGGCTGAAGCTTTCTTT.

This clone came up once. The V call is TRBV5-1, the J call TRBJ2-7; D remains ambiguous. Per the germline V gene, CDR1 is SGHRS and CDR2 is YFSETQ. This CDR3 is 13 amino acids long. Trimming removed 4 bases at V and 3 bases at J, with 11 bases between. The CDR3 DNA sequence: TGCGCCAGCAGCCTGATCGGCGGCTACGAGCAGTACTTC. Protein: CASSLIGGYEQYF.